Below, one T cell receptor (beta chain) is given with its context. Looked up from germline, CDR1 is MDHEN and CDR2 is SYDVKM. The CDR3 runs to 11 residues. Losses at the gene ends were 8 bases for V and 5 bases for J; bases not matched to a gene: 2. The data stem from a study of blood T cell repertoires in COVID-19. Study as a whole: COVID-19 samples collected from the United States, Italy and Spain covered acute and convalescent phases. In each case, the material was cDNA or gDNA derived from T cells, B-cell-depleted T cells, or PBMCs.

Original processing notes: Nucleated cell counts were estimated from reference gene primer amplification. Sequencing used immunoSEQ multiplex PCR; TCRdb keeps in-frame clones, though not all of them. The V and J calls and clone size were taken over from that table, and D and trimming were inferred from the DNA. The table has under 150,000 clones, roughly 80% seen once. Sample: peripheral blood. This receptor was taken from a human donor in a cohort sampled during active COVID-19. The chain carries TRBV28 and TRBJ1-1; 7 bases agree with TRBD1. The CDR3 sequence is CASQGGTEAFF. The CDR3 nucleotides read TGTGCCAGCCAGGGGGGAACTGAAGCTTTCTTT.